This T cell receptor beta chain originates from a study of breast tumors, draining lymph nodes, adjacent tissues. V dropped 6 bases and J dropped 0 bases, with 12 bases sitting between them. CDR1 SQVTM and CDR2 ANQGSEA come from the germline V gene. There are 14 residues in the CDR3. A single record per CDR3 protein comes from TCRdb applying MiXCR to the multiplex PCR reads. Counted here are some 150,000 distinct CDR3 sequences, approximately 20% occurring once; the ten biggest clones make up just over 2.5%. Concerning this clonotype itself: Its antigen remains unknown. A read error may explain this, as a much larger clone is one base away.

Study-wide findings and caveats: Data fit most tumor T cells coming from lymph node, expanding in tumor. Compared with lymph nodes, tumors were less diverse; compared with nontumor tissue, more. Tumor T cell lymph node origin was a supported hypothesis, not proven.

Samples came from axillary lymph nodes draining the breast cancer. The specimen sequenced was axillary lymph node tissue. The chain carries TRBV29-1 and TRBJ1-3, with unresolved D. This TCR came from a female donor with breast cancer. Some clones in this sample may be carry-over from other donors' samples. Here the CDR3 reads CSVAGSISGNTIYF. In nucleotides, the CDR3 is TGCAGCGTGGCCGGGAGCATCTCTGGAAACACCATATATTTT.